Listed below are T cell receptor beta chains from one sample, sequenced in a study of OX40 agonist ivuxolimab in advanced cancers. The assay was immunoSEQ multiplex PCR, and TCRdb's table has in-frame clones only and misses some. The table records about 60,000 clones, 65% to 90% of them present only once. The source was CD4+ or CD8+ T cells sorted from blood, collected in a trial of the OX40 agonist ivuxolimab. The receptor source for this set is an adult with an advanced solid tumor such as melanoma, head and neck, liver or kidney cancer. Both conserved end residues are trimmed from each CDR3. Each record gives: J gene, D gene, V gene, CDR3 protein. The D gene is left open where the match is weak.

>TRBJ1-2|-|TRBV6-5
ASSYSGNYGYT
>TRBJ2-2|-|TRBV7-2
ASSPARTTGELF
>TRBJ1-5|-|TRBV6-1
ATTQGSNQPQH
>TRBJ2-3|TRBD2|TRBV30
AWSPLSGVSHTQY
>TRBJ2-7|TRBD1|TRBV9
ASGRDRDNYEQY
>TRBJ1-6|TRBD1|TRBV2
ASRVTGDNSPLH
>TRBJ1-1|-|TRBV11-2
ASSRTGTEAF
>TRBJ2-1|TRBD1|TRBV28
ASTSSGTGGEQF
>TRBJ1-5|-|TRBV19
ASTSVGNGGNQPQH
>TRBJ1-1|-|TRBV7-9
ASSFISSDTEAF
>TRBJ2-1|-|TRBV25-1
ASSECSAVTYNEQF
>TRBJ2-5|TRBD1|TRBV30
AWSGQGRATQY
>TRBJ2-2|-|TRBV9
ASSVGFTGELF
>TRBJ2-2|-|TRBV7-3
ASSLTSPAPHGELF
>TRBJ1-2|-|TRBV4-1
ASSQDQGPYGYT
>TRBJ1-6|-|TRBV2
ASSVQSPLH
>TRBJ2-5|-|TRBV5-1
ASSPGGFAGFGETQY
>TRBJ2-1|TRBD2|TRBV11-2
ASSNSAGALVYEQF
>TRBJ1-5|-|TRBV7-2
ASSLGGAGQPQH
>TRBJ2-3|-|TRBV29-1
SVGTDTQY
>TRBJ1-1|-|TRBV30
AWRAQSNTEAF
>TRBJ2-5|-|TRBV9
ASSVAGGAGGETQY
>TRBJ2-6|TRBD1|TRBV5-4
ASSIMTGGRGANVLT
>TRBJ2-1|TRBD2|TRBV14
ASSPRAGLAYNEQF
>TRBJ1-5|TRBD1|TRBV10-3
AISDGTDSNQPQH
>TRBJ1-5|-|TRBV27
ASALGGGNQPQH